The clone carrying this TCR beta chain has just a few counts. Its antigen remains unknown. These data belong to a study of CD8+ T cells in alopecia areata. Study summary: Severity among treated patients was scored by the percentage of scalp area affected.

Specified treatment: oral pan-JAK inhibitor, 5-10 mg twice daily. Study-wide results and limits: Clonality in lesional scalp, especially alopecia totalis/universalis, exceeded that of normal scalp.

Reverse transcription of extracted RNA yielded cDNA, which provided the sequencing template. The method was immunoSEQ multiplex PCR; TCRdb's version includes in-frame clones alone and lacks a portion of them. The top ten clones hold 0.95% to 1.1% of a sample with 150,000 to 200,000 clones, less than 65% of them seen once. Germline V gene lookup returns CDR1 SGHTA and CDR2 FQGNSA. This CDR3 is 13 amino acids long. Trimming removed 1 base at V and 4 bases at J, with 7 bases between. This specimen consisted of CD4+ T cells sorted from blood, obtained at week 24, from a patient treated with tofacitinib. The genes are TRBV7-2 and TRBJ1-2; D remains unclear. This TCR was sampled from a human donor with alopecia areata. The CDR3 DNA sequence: TGTGCCAGCAGCTTAGGAGTGGTCTATGGCTACACCTTC. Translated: CASSLGVVYGYTF. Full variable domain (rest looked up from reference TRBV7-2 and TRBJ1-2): GAGVSQSPSNKVTEKGKDVELRCDPISGHTALYWYRQSLGQGLEFLIYFQGNSAPDKSGLPSDRFSAERTGGSVSTLTIQRTQQEDSAVYLCASSLGVVYGYTFGSGTRLTVV.